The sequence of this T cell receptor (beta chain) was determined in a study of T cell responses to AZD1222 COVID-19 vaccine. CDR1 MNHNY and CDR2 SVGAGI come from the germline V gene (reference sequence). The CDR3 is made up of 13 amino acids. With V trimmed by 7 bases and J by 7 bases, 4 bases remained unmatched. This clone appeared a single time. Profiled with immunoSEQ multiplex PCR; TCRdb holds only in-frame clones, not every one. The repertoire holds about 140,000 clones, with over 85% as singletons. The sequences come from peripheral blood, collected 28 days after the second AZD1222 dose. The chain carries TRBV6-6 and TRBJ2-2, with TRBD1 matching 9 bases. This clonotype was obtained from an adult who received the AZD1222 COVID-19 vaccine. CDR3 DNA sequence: TGTGCCAGCACCTGGACAGGGGACGGGGAGCTGTTTTTT. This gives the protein CASTWTGDGELFF.